This T cell receptor beta chain was documented in a study of radiotherapy plus CTLA-4 blockade in lung cancer. Overall study findings and caveats: Together with interferon-beta, which increased in serum after radiation, early dynamic changes in blood T cell clones were reportedly the best predictors of response. In blood, tumor-derived TCR clones expanded after radiotherapy plus ipilimumab.

This table comes from immunoSEQ multiplex PCR, and its TCRdb copy is limited to in-frame clones, with some not included. This sample has roughly 50,000 clones, with 76% found just once. It was focal radiation plus CTLA-4 blockade with ipilimumab that patients with chemo-refractory metastatic non-small-cell lung cancer received. With respect to this clone: Its antigen is unknown.

This CDR3 is built from 16 residues. Per germline, CDR1 PRHDT and CDR2 FYEKMQ (reference sequence). The ends were cut back, 1 base at V and 0 bases at J, with 11 bases in the middle. The TCR was taken from a human donor with non-small cell lung cancer who had stable disease on radiotherapy plus ipilimumab. The sample was peripheral blood, taken from a patient treated with radiotherapy plus ipilimumab. The chain employs TRBV13 and TRBJ2-3; D not resolved. The CDR3 here is CASSLVLFSSTDTQYF. CDR3 in DNA: TGTGCCAGCAGCTTAGTCCTTTTCTCTAGCACAGATACGCAGTATTTT. The full variable domain, its missing parts supplied by reference TRBV13 and TRBJ2-3, is AAGVIQSPRHLIKEKRETATLKCYPIPRHDTVYWYQQGPGQDPQFLISFYEKMQSDKGSIPDRFSAQQFSDYHSELNMSSLELGDSALYFCASSLVLFSSTDTQYFGPGTRLTVL.